This is a list of T cell receptor beta chains from one sample in a study of Graves' ophthalmopathy and Graves' hyperthyroidism. Each CDR3 protein is one row after TCRdb ran MiXCR on the multiplex PCR reads. This table has around 660,000 distinct CDR3 sequences, about 40% appearing once. The sequenced sample consisted of peripheral blood. All receptors derive from an adult man with Graves' ophthalmopathy. CDR3s include the opening cysteine and the closing phenylalanine or tryptophan. A D gene is named only where the DNA matches it firmly. Size values are once, few and many counts, or a class for expanded clones, and some rows have none.

J	size	V	D	CDR3	DNA
TRBJ2-1	.	TRBV24-1	.	CATSDRTETEQFF	TGTGCCACCAGTGATAGGACAGAAACTGAGCAGTTCTTC
TRBJ1-4	.	TRBV7-2	TRBD1	CASSQQGAGLLSATNEKLFF	TGTGCCAGCAGCCAACAGGGGGCAGGCCTCCTTTCTGCAACTAATGAAAAACTGTTTTTT
TRBJ2-1	.	TRBV7-8	TRBD2	CASSLVRAGVGKTGEQFF	TGTGCCAGCAGCTTAGTACGGGCGGGAGTGGGTAAAACGGGTGAGCAGTTCTTC
TRBJ2-7	.	TRBV30	TRBD1	CAWDRDRVSYEQYF	TGTGCCTGGGACCGGGACAGGGTCTCCTACGAGCAGTACTTC
TRBJ2-7	many	TRBV2	TRBD1	CASSLRDRISYEQYF	TGTGCCAGCAGTCTACGGGACAGGATTTCCTACGAGCAGTACTTC
TRBJ2-7	many	TRBV20-1	.	CSATGTVTYEQYF	TGCAGTGCTACAGGGACGGTCACCTACGAGCAGTACTTC
TRBJ2-5	many	TRBV19	.	CASSRPGLLTETQYF	TGTGCCAGTAGTCGTCCAGGACTACTTACGGAGACCCAGTACTTC
TRBJ2-2	many	TRBV19	TRBD1	CASSISGGLSTGELFF	TGTGCCAGTAGTATATCAGGGGGCTTGAGCACCGGGGAGCTGTTTTTT
TRBJ2-5	.	TRBV6-1	TRBD1	CASSDAGGAETQYF	TGTGCCAGCAGTGATGCAGGGGGCGCAGAGACCCAGTACTTC
TRBJ1-1	.	TRBV29-1	TRBD1	CSVLGQGNTEAFF	TGCAGCGTGCTAGGACAGGGGAACACTGAAGCTTTCTTT
TRBJ1-1	many	TRBV29-1	.	CSGTTGIGTEAFF	TGCAGCGGTACTACAGGGATTGGAACTGAAGCTTTCTTT
TRBJ1-1	.	TRBV25-1	TRBD1	CAQKPTGGREAFF	TGTGCTCAAAAACCTACAGGGGGCAGGGAAGCTTTCTTT
TRBJ2-7	few	TRBV30	.	CAWSTGPREQYF	TGTGCCTGGAGTACGGGCCCGAGGGAGCAGTACTTC
TRBJ1-1	.	TRBV20-1	TRBD1	CSARKTGEGWRNTEAFF	TGCAGTGCTAGGAAGACAGGGGAAGGTTGGCGGAACACTGAAGCTTTCTTT
TRBJ1-1	.	TRBV6-6	.	CASSEYLAFF	TGTGCCAGCAGTGAATATTTGGCTTTCTTT
TRBJ2-5	many	TRBV20-1	.	CSAVTEAETQYF	TGCAGTGCCGTGACCGAGGCAGAGACCCAGTACTTC
TRBJ1-2	.	TRBV11-3	TRBD1	CASSLGRDSIYGYTF	TGTGCCAGCAGCTTAGGGAGGGACAGCATCTATGGCTACACCTTC
TRBJ1-1	.	TRBV30	.	CAWSSRTEASF	TGTGCCTGGAGTTCCAGGACTGAAGCTTCCTTT
TRBJ2-7	.	TRBV10-2	.	CASIRGIANEQYF	TGCGCCAGCATACGGGGTATCGCTAACGAGCAGTACTTC
TRBJ1-2	.	TRBV19	.	CASSNRRRLTYGYTF	TGTGCCAGTAGTAACAGGCGCCGCCTGACCTATGGCTACACCTTC
TRBJ2-5	many	TRBV10-3	.	CAISGLQGMETQYF	TGTGCCATCAGTGGCTTACAGGGTATGGAGACCCAGTACTTC
TRBJ2-7	.	TRBV7-8	.	CASSPGRARRTYEQYF	TGTGCCAGCAGCCCAGGACGGGCTCGAAGGACCTACGAGCAGTACTTC
TRBJ2-7	many	TRBV10-2	.	CASSRGLDYEQYF	TGCGCCAGCAGTCGAGGGCTCGACTACGAGCAGTACTTC
TRBJ2-2	.	TRBV10-3	.	CAISPGVVGELFF	TGTGCCATCAGTCCTGGGGTAGTCGGGGAGCTGTTTTTT
TRBJ1-5	few	TRBV19	TRBD1	CAWSRRGKDQPQHF	TGTGCCTGGAGCCGCAGGGGGAAGGATCAGCCCCAGCATTTT
TRBJ2-5	.	TRBV10-3	.	CAGSPLGSEETQYF	TGTGCCGGCTCACCCCTGGGGTCCGAAGAGACCCAGTACTTC
TRBJ1-2	many	TRBV10-3	.	CASSELSGQYGYTF	TGTGCCAGCAGTGAATTATCAGGGCAATACGGCTACACCTTC
TRBJ2-6	few	TRBV19	.	CASRGQGRTSGANVLTF	TGTGCCAGTAGAGGTCAGGGCAGAACCTCTGGGGCCAACGTCCTGACTTTC
TRBJ1-1	.	TRBV12-5	TRBD1	CASGSTLQGADTEAFF	TGTGCTAGTGGTTCCACGCTACAGGGGGCGGACACTGAAGCTTTCTTT